The rows below give T cell receptor beta chains drawn from one sample of a study of blood T cell repertoires in COVID-19. Profiled with immunoSEQ multiplex PCR; TCRdb holds only in-frame clones, not every one. The table has under 95,000 clones, approximately 89% seen once; the top ten hold 7.4%. Sequencing input: peripheral blood. All receptors derive from a human donor with acute or convalescent COVID-19. The donor label of this sample is uncertain. The CDR3 runs from the conserved cysteine through the conserved F or W. The order of the fields is CDR3 protein, CDR3 DNA, V gene, J gene, clone size, D gene. A D gene is named only where the DNA matches it firmly. A clone size is listed for some rows: how often the clone was seen (once, few, many), or a class if it is expanded.

CDR3aa: CASSYTSGEAYEQYF; CDR3nt: TGTGCCAGCAGCTATACTAGCGGGGAGGCCTACGAGCAGTACTTC; v_gene: TRBV2; j_gene: TRBJ2-7; abundance: -; d_gene: TRBD2
CDR3aa: CASSFRGKTEAFF; CDR3nt: TGTGCCAGCAGTTTTCGGGGTAAGACTGAAGCTTTCTTT; v_gene: TRBV27; j_gene: TRBJ1-1; abundance: -; d_gene: -
CDR3aa: CASSQDRVAGPGEQYF; CDR3nt: TGTGCCAGCAGCCAAGATCGGGTAGCGGGGCCCGGAGAGCAGTACTTC; v_gene: TRBV3-1/TRBV3-2; j_gene: TRBJ2-7; abundance: -; d_gene: TRBD2
CDR3aa: CASSRDNNEKLFF; CDR3nt: TGTGCCAGCAGCCGCGACAATAATGAAAAACTGTTTTTT; v_gene: TRBV11-2; j_gene: TRBJ1-4; abundance: -; d_gene: -
CDR3aa: CASRSLRLGENEQFF; CDR3nt: TGTGCCAGCAGGAGCTTACGGTTAGGGGAAAATGAGCAGTTCTTC; v_gene: TRBV6-5; j_gene: TRBJ2-1; abundance: -; d_gene: -
CDR3aa: CATSEPQGTQYF; CDR3nt: TGTGCCACCAGTGAGCCCCAGGGGACCCAGTACTTC; v_gene: TRBV24-1; j_gene: TRBJ2-5; abundance: -; d_gene: -
CDR3aa: CASSPPGAAEETQYF; CDR3nt: TGTGCCAGCTCACCACCGGGGGCAGCGGAAGAGACCCAGTACTTC; v_gene: TRBV18; j_gene: TRBJ2-5; abundance: -; d_gene: -
CDR3aa: CASSRQGSQPQHF; CDR3nt: TGTGCCAGCAGTCGACAGGGAAGTCAGCCCCAGCATTTT; v_gene: TRBV6-5; j_gene: TRBJ1-5; abundance: few; d_gene: TRBD1
CDR3aa: CASSFSQGLNSPLHF; CDR3nt: TGTGCCAGCAGCTTTTCGCAGGGCCTTAATTCACCCCTCCACTTT; v_gene: TRBV7-8; j_gene: TRBJ1-6; abundance: -; d_gene: -
CDR3aa: CASSPTTPGRNEKLFF; CDR3nt: TGTGCCAGCTCACCAACGACCCCGGGGAGAAATGAAAAACTGTTTTTT; v_gene: TRBV18; j_gene: TRBJ1-4; abundance: -; d_gene: -
CDR3aa: CASSLDGRIVNIQYF; CDR3nt: TGTGCCAGCAGCTTGGATGGCAGGATCGTGAACATTCAGTACTTC; v_gene: TRBV5-6; j_gene: TRBJ2-4; abundance: -; d_gene: -
CDR3aa: CASSAGTGYKDGYTF; CDR3nt: TGCGCCAGCAGCGCAGGGACAGGCTATAAGGATGGCTACACCTTC; v_gene: TRBV5-1; j_gene: TRBJ1-2; abundance: -; d_gene: TRBD1
CDR3aa: CASRTGTGYNEQFF; CDR3nt: TGTGCCAGCAGGACCGGGACTGGGTACAATGAGCAGTTCTTC; v_gene: TRBV2; j_gene: TRBJ2-1; abundance: -; d_gene: -
CDR3aa: CASSSGQGLSYEQYF; CDR3nt: TGTGCCAGCAGTTCCGGACAGGGATTATCCTACGAGCAGTACTTC; v_gene: TRBV6-2/TRBV6-3; j_gene: TRBJ2-7; abundance: -; d_gene: TRBD1
CDR3aa: CASSPLAGGLNTGELFF; CDR3nt: TGTGCCAGCAGTCCACTAGCGGGGGGTTTGAACACCGGGGAGCTGTTTTTT; v_gene: TRBV28; j_gene: TRBJ2-2; abundance: -; d_gene: TRBD2
CDR3aa: CASSLPVNYGYTF; CDR3nt: TGTGCCAGCAGCTTGCCCGTGAACTATGGCTACACCTTC; v_gene: TRBV5-6; j_gene: TRBJ1-2; abundance: -; d_gene: -
CDR3aa: CASSPHRGKYGYTF; CDR3nt: TGTGCCAGCAGTCCTCACAGGGGCAAGTATGGCTACACCTTC; v_gene: TRBV28; j_gene: TRBJ1-2; abundance: -; d_gene: TRBD1
CDR3aa: CASSRGDRGTEAFF; CDR3nt: TGTGCCAGCAGTAGGGGGGACAGGGGCACTGAAGCTTTCTTT; v_gene: TRBV9; j_gene: TRBJ1-1; abundance: -; d_gene: TRBD1
CDR3aa: CASSYSEFSYNSPLHF; CDR3nt: TGTGCCAGCAGTTACTCCGAGTTCTCCTATAATTCACCCCTCCACTTT; v_gene: TRBV6-2/TRBV6-3; j_gene: TRBJ1-6; abundance: -; d_gene: -
CDR3aa: CSVGQNSGANVLTF; CDR3nt: TGCAGCGTTGGACAGAACTCTGGGGCCAACGTCCTGACTTTC; v_gene: TRBV29-1; j_gene: TRBJ2-6; abundance: -; d_gene: -
CDR3aa: CASSWDRETQYF; CDR3nt: TGTGCCAGCAGCTGGGACAGGGAGACGCAGTATTTT; v_gene: TRBV7-2; j_gene: TRBJ2-3; abundance: -; d_gene: TRBD1
CDR3aa: CASSYSTFDRGTTNSNQPQHF; CDR3nt: TGTGCCAGCAGTTACTCGACGTTTGACAGGGGCACGACTAATAGCAATCAGCCCCAGCATTTT; v_gene: TRBV6-2/TRBV6-3; j_gene: TRBJ1-5; abundance: -; d_gene: TRBD1